The TCR beta chain described here comes from a study of blood T cell repertoires in COVID-19. Germline V CDR1 and CDR2: SGHRS, YFSETQ. V lost 5 bases to trimming and J lost 4 bases; unmatched junction nucleotides: 6. The CDR3 runs to 14 residues. Profiling relied on immunoSEQ multiplex PCR, and the TCRdb table lists in-frame clones only, not all of them. The profile covers more than 95,000 clones, with roughly 92% appearing a single time and around 2% taken by the ten largest. J is TRBJ2-5 and V is TRBV5-1; 9 bases agree with TRBD2. The clonotype was recovered from a man between 45 and 60 years old with COVID-19, enrolled during active disease. Input material: peripheral blood. The CDR3 here is CASSVASGIETQYF. The CDR3 DNA sequence: TGCGCCAGCAGTGTGGCTAGCGGGATAGAGACCCAGTACTTC. The full variable domain, with the rest looked up from reference TRBV5-1 and TRBJ2-5, is KAGVTQTPRYLIKTRGQQVTLSCSPISGHRSVSWYQQTPGQGLQFLFEYFSETQRNKGNFPGRFSGRQFSNSRSEMNVSTLELGDSALYLCASSVASGIETQYFGPGTRLLVL.